The 9 T cell receptor beta chains below come from one sample, sequenced in a study of cytomegalovirus exposure and HLA in healthy donors. The PCR used 60 Vbeta and 13 Jbeta primers. TCRdb's table, derived via immunoSEQ multiplex PCR, lists solely in-frame clones and lacks some. The repertoire holds over 150,000 clones, with 77% as singletons. Sequencing was carried out using PBMCs. All receptors come from a woman between 40 and 50 years old in good health and CMV-seropositive.

This clone was seen more than once but under ten times. The CDR3 sequence is CASSSFRDRGQDEQFF. The CDR3 coding sequence is TGTGCCAGCAGTTCTTTTCGGGACAGGGGGCAGGATGAGCAGTTCTTC. The gene calls are TRBV6-5 and TRBJ2-1, with TRBD1 matching over 12 bases. The V and J ends lost 4 bases and 8 bases, in that order; junction bases with no gene match: 9. This CDR3 has 16 residues. Germline CDR1 and CDR2: MNHEY and SVGAGI.

This rearrangement joins TRBV29-1 to TRBJ1-1; 8 bases line up with TRBD1. The germline CDR1 and CDR2 sequences are SQVTM and ANQGSEA. CDR3 size: 15 residues. Trimming at V came to 2 bases and at J to 0 bases, leaving 5 bases not matched to a gene. CDR3 in DNA: TGCAGCGTTGAAAGGGCAGGGGGCATGAACACTGAAGCTTTCTTT. As protein: CSVERAGGMNTEAFF.

The rearrangement joins TRBV11-2 to TRBJ2-2, with 9 bases that match TRBD1. This CDR3 has 15 residues. With V trimmed by 2 bases and J by 5 bases, 3 bases remained unmatched. The V gene's germline CDR1 is SGHAT and CDR2 FQNNGV. As DNA, the CDR3 is TGTGCCAGCAGCTTAACCGGGACAGGGACCGGGGAGCTGTTTTTT. Protein sequence: CASSLTGTGTGELFF.

The chain recombines TRBV18 with TRBJ2-1, with 8 bases fitting TRBD2. The V gene's germline CDR1 is KGHSH and CDR2 LQKENI. CDR3 length equals 16 residues. V was pared by 2 bases and J by 1 base, with 4 bases of the junction left unmatched. CDR3 nucleotides: TGTGCCAGCTCACCAGCGAGCGGGGGTTCCTACAATGAGCAGTTCTTC. Protein sequence: CASSPASGGSYNEQFF.

The rearrangement joins TRBV7-2 to TRBJ2-7, with D tentatively TRBD2 (5 bases). Per the germline V gene, CDR1 is SGHTA and CDR2 is FQGNSA. V dropped 3 bases and J dropped 2 bases, with 14 bases sitting between them. CDR3 length equals 15 residues. The CDR3 DNA sequence: TGTGCCAGCAGCTTTGACTCGGGGAACCCCTACGAGCAGTACTTC. Its translation is CASSFDSGNPYEQYF.

The chain recombines TRBV9 with TRBJ2-7; tentatively, D is TRBD1 (5 bases). The CDR3 has 14 residues. CDR1 SGDLS and CDR2 YYNGEE come from the germline V gene. V was cut by 4 bases and J by 1 base, with 12 bases left in between. The CDR3: CASSPNDRSYEQYF. CDR3 sequence (DNA): TGTGCCAGCAGCCCGAACGACAGATCCTACGAGCAGTACTTC.

The chain links TRBV19 to TRBJ2-7; TRBD1 aligns across 10 bases. The CDR3 loop spans 17 amino acids. Germline CDR1 reads LNHDA; CDR2 reads SQIVND (reference sequence). The J segment lost 2 bases and the V segment lost 6 bases, leaving 13 bases of the junction unmatched. The chain's CDR3 is CASSTGTGEAGTYEQYF. The DNA of the CDR3 is TGTGCCAGTAGCACCGGGACAGGGGAGGCGGGTACCTACGAGCAGTACTTC. Using reference TRBV19 and TRBJ2-7 for the parts outside the CDR3, the full variable domain is DGGITQSPKYLFRKEGQNVTLSCEQNLNHDAMYWYRQDPGQGLRLIYYSQIVNDFQKGDIAEGYSVSREKKESFPLTVTSAQKNPTAFYLCASSTGTGEAGTYEQYFGPGTRLTVT.

The chain has TRBV25-1 and TRBJ1-2; possibly TRBD1 for D (6 bases). The germline CDR1 and CDR2 sequences are MGHDK and SYGVNS. Deletions cut 4 bases from V and 6 bases from J, with 18 bases between. The CDR3 length is 15 residues. The CDR3 is CASSGNRGRGDGYTF. CDR3 bases: TGTGCCAGCAGTGGCAATAGGGGCAGGGGCGATGGCTACACCTTC.

The chain links TRBV4-3 to TRBJ1-2; D is possibly TRBD1 (5 bases). The V gene's germline CDR1 is LGHNA and CDR2 YSLEER. CDR3 length equals 14 residues. V was trimmed by 4 bases and J by 0 bases, leaving 9 bases between them. The CDR3 DNA sequence: TGCGCCAGCAGCCCAGGGCCCGCTAACTATGGCTACACCTTC. It translates to CASSPGPANYGYTF.